Each of the 29 T cell receptor beta chains below was sequenced from the same sample in a study of blood T cell repertoires in COVID-19. The method was immunoSEQ multiplex PCR; TCRdb's version includes in-frame clones alone and lacks a portion of them. This sample carries around 270,000 clones, 70% to 90% of them seen once, and the ten largest clones take about 4.1%. The sequencing sample was made of PBMCs or T cells enriched from blood (not recorded which). The receptors were gathered from a young woman who had recovered from COVID-19.

The gene calls are TRBV5-1 and TRBJ1-2, with TRBD1 identical over 8 bases. The CDR3 is made up of 15 amino acids. CDR1 SGHRS and CDR2 YFSETQ come from the germline V gene. Trimming took 4 bases from V and 3 from J; bases not matched to a gene: 8. The CDR3 nucleotides are TGCGCCAGCAGCGGGAACAGGGGGGACGACTATGGCTACACCTTC. It yields the protein CASSGNRGDDYGYTF.

The chain is built from TRBV30 and TRBJ2-3; 11 bases are a match to TRBD2. V lost 3 bases and J lost 3; bases outside the gene matches: 5. The CDR3 is made up of 15 amino acids. The germline CDR1 and CDR2 sequences are GTSNPN and SVGIG (reference sequence). As DNA, the CDR3 is TGTGCCTGGAGGCAGACTAGCGGGGCTACAGATACGCAGTATTTT. Residues: CAWRQTSGATDTQYF. The full variable domain, its missing parts supplied by reference TRBV30 and TRBJ2-3, is SQTIHQWPATLVQPVGSPLSLECTVEGTSNPNLYWYRQAAGRGLQLLFYSVGIGQISSEVPQNLSASRPQDRQFILSSKKLLLSDSGFYLCAWRQTSGATDTQYFGPGTRLTVL.

The chain links TRBV10-2 to TRBJ2-2; no firm D call. The CDR3 has 14 amino acids. Germline values: CDR1 WSHSY, CDR2 SAAADI. Trimming took off 4 bases at V and 7 bases at J, with 13 bases between the two ends. The CDR3 sequence is CASSVVTRRGELFF. The CDR3 nucleotides are TGCGCCAGCAGTGTGGTGACACGCCGCGGGGAGCTGTTTTTT.

The rearrangement joins TRBV7-8 to TRBJ2-7; 9 nucleotides align to TRBD2. This CDR3 has 15 amino acids. From germline, CDR1 is SGHVS and CDR2 FQNEAQ. V dropped 2 bases and J dropped 4; count of bases not matched to a gene: 6. CDR3 in amino acids: CASSLSGGGAYEQYF. The CDR3 DNA reads TGTGCCAGCAGCTTATCTGGCGGGGGGGCGTACGAGCAGTACTTC.

V usage is TRBV6-4 and J usage is TRBJ1-2, with 8 bases aligning to TRBD1. Germline CDR1 is MRHNA and CDR2 is SNTAGT. With 0 bases clipped from V and 6 bases from J, the junction kept 0 bases outside the gene matches. CDR3 length equals 13 residues. The CDR3 is CASSDSTGDGYTF. DNA of the CDR3: TGTGCCAGCAGTGACTCGACAGGGGATGGCTACACCTTC.

This chain links TRBV28 with TRBJ1-5; TRBD1 is a possible D gene (6 bases). The V end lost 6 bases, the J end lost 1 base, and 13 bases lay between the germline ends. The germline gives CDR1 MDHEN, CDR2 SYDVKM. CDR3 length equals 15 residues. The chain's CDR3 is CASRARTVSNQPQHF. CDR3 in DNA: TGTGCCAGCAGAGCTCGGACAGTAAGCAATCAGCCCCAGCATTTT.

This clone was counted only a few times. This chain connects TRBV15 to TRBJ1-1; D is unresolved. Germline CDR1 LNHNV, CDR2 YYDKDF (reference sequence). The CDR3 is 11 residues long. The V gene lost 7 bases and the J gene lost 7 bases, with 10 bases spanning the gap. In DNA, the CDR3 is TGTGCCACCACCCGAGGGAGTGAAGCTTTCTTT. It encodes CATTRGSEAFF.

The V and J genes are TRBV18 and TRBJ2-7; 8 bases are shared with TRBD2. The V gene's germline CDR1 is KGHSH and CDR2 LQKENI. This CDR3 is 15 amino acids long. The junction had 8 bases not matched to a gene; V was cut back by 3 bases and J by 4 bases. Here the CDR3 reads CASSPRESGSYEQYF. Written as DNA, the CDR3 is TGTGCCAGCTCACCCCGGGAGAGCGGGAGTTACGAGCAGTACTTC.

The chain recombines TRBV10-3 with TRBJ2-7, with 8 positions matching TRBD2. Looked up from germline, CDR1 is ENHRY and CDR2 is SYGVKD. CDR3 length: 14 amino acids. J was trimmed by 7 bases and V by 8 bases; bases with no gene match: 13. CDR3 loop: CAIGPRGGLEEQYF. CDR3 bases: TGTGCCATCGGCCCCCGGGGGGGACTAGAAGAGCAGTACTTC.

This clone showed up just a few times. The chain uses TRBV4-1 and TRBJ2-5, with 12 bases that match TRBD2. The CDR3 covers 16 residues. The V and J ends lost 4 bases and 2 bases, in that order; junction bases with no gene match: 5. CDR1 MGHRA and CDR2 YSYEKL come from the germline V gene. CDR3 residues: CASSPGLAGSQETQYF. CDR3 bases: TGCGCCAGCAGCCCAGGACTAGCGGGGAGTCAAGAGACCCAGTACTTC.

The CDR3 reads CASSPTGGGDNGGYTF. CDR3 nucleotides: TGTGCCAGCAGCCCGACCGGAGGGGGCGATAATGGGGGCTACACCTTC. The chain has TRBV5-4 and TRBJ1-2; TRBD1 matches at 7 bases. This CDR3 is built from 16 residues. Looked up from germline, CDR1 is SGHNT and CDR2 is YYREEE (reference sequence). J lost 8 bases, V lost 4 bases, and 17 bases had no gene match.

This chain connects TRBV29-1 to TRBJ2-3; perhaps TRBD1 as D (6 bases). V was cut by 6 bases and J by 6 bases, with 19 bases left in between. The CDR3 sequence is 14 residues long. The germline V gene has CDR1 SQVTM and CDR2 ANQGSEA. In DNA, the CDR3 is TGCAGCGTGAAAACAGGGACATCCCTTGATACGCAGTATTTT. Translation gives CSVKTGTSLDTQYF.

This chain links TRBV4-1 with TRBJ1-4; D is perhaps TRBD1 (6 bases). V was trimmed by 0 bases and J by 8 bases, leaving 19 bases between them. This CDR3 region has 17 residues. Germline assignment: CDR1 MGHRA and CDR2 YSYEKL. The CDR3 sequence is CASSQDPAGAAVEKLFF. CDR3 sequence (DNA): TGCGCCAGCAGCCAAGACCCGGCGGGGGCCGCCGTGGAAAAACTGTTTTTT.

This clone was seen only a few times. This chain uses TRBV3-1 (or the pseudogene TRBV3-2) with TRBJ2-1; 10 bases fit TRBD2. CDR3 size: 16 residues. J gave up 1 base and V 0 bases, and 0 bases lay outside the gene matches. Germline assignment: CDR1 LGHDT and CDR2 YNNKEL (reference sequence). This CDR3 is CASSQDSGRSYNEQFF. Written as DNA, the CDR3 is TGTGCCAGCAGCCAAGATAGCGGGAGGTCCTACAATGAGCAGTTCTTC.

The gene calls are TRBV19 and TRBJ2-1; 8 bases are a match to TRBD2. There are 15 residues in the CDR3. The germline V gene encodes CDR1 LNHDA and CDR2 SQIVND (reference sequence). Trimming at V came to 1 base and at J to 8 bases, leaving 7 bases not matched to a gene. CDR3 DNA: TGTGCCAGTAGTATAGCGGGAGGGCCGAACGATGAGCAGTTCTTC. Amino acid sequence: CASSIAGGPNDEQFF.

The chain couples TRBV11-2 to TRBJ1-2; 8 nucleotides line up with TRBD1. Germline V gene sequence: CDR1 SGHAT, CDR2 FQNNGV. V lost 5 bases to trimming and J lost 6 bases; unmatched junction nucleotides: 8. The CDR3 sequence is 14 residues long. The CDR3 DNA reads as TGTGCCAGCAGCCGTGGACAGGGTAATCATGGCTACACCTTC. This encodes CASSRGQGNHGYTF.

A few counts support this clone. The chain couples TRBV13 to TRBJ1-3; D possibly corresponds to TRBD1 (6 bases). The ends were cut back, 3 bases at V and 0 bases at J, with 9 bases in the middle. The CDR3 is 15 amino acids. The germline V gene encodes CDR1 PRHDT and CDR2 FYEKMQ (reference sequence). The CDR3 protein is CASSLDSSSGNTIYF. Here the CDR3 DNA reads TGTGCCAGCAGCTTGGACAGCTCCTCTGGAAACACCATATATTTT.

The rearrangement links TRBV29-1 to TRBJ2-1; 7 bases are a match to TRBD1. This CDR3 comprises 16 residues. J gave up 6 bases and V 0 bases, and 11 bases lay outside the gene matches. Germline CDR1 SQVTM, CDR2 ANQGSEA. DNA of the CDR3: TGCAGCGTTGAAGATGCACAGGGGTTCATCAGCAATGAGCAGTTCTTC. This translates into CSVEDAQGFISNEQFF.

This clone was observed a single time. This chain joins TRBV30 and TRBJ2-5; 13 nucleotides align to TRBD2. CDR3 length equals 15 residues. CDR1 GTSNPN and CDR2 SVGIG come from the germline V gene (reference sequence). V was pared by 1 base and J by 5 bases, with 4 bases of the junction left unmatched. CDR3: CAWSGGTSGKETQYF. In nucleotides, the CDR3 is TGTGCCTGGAGTGGGGGGACTAGCGGGAAGGAGACCCAGTACTTC.

The rearrangement joins TRBV11-2 to TRBJ2-7, with TRBD2 identical over 8 bases. The V gene end was trimmed by 0 bases and the J gene end by 0 bases; junction bases not matched to a gene: 4. CDR1 is SGHAT, CDR2 FQNNGV, per germline. The CDR3 contains 16 residues. In DNA form, the CDR3 reads TGTGCCAGCAGCTTAGATTTCGGGACTAGCTCCTACGAGCAGTACTTC. Translation: CASSLDFGTSSYEQYF.

This chain connects TRBV5-8 to TRBJ1-1; 7 nucleotides align to TRBD1. In germline, CDR1 is SGHTS, CDR2 YDEGEE. This CDR3 region has 13 residues. Trimming cost V 1 base and J 9 bases; bases outside gene matches: 6. As DNA, the CDR3 is TGTGCCAGCAGCTTGAACAGGGGCGGCCAAGCTTTCTTT. Amino acids: CASSLNRGGQAFF.

V and J are TRBV28 and TRBJ2-2, with D perhaps matching TRBD2 (5 bases). This CDR3 is built from 16 residues. The germline gives CDR1 MDHEN, CDR2 SYDVKM. Trimming stripped 4 bases from V and 1 base from J, with 13 bases between. The CDR3 reads CASSSRIGLNTGELFF. The DNA for the CDR3 is TGTGCCAGCAGTTCCAGGATTGGACTGAACACCGGGGAGCTGTTTTTT.

This clone was seen only once. V usage is TRBV29-1 and J usage is TRBJ1-1, with a tentative D call TRBD1 (5 bases). The CDR3 is 11 amino acids. Germline values: CDR1 SQVTM, CDR2 ANQGSEA. The V gene lost 7 bases and the J gene lost 11 bases, with 17 bases spanning the gap. The chain's CDR3 is CSGGAVGGAFF. The CDR3 DNA reads as TGCAGCGGGGGCGCGGTGGGGGGGGCTTTCTTT.

This chain uses TRBV9 with TRBJ1-1; 9 nucleotides match TRBD1. This CDR3 has 15 amino acids. V trimming: 0 bases; J trimming: 4 bases; junction bases outside the gene matches: 4. CDR1 is SGDLS, CDR2 YYNGEE, per germline. CDR3 DNA: TGTGCCAGCAGCGTAGAGGGACAGGGTTTCACTGAAGCTTTCTTT. This translates into CASSVEGQGFTEAFF.

This chain connects TRBV30 to TRBJ1-2, with D perhaps TRBD1 (6 bases). CDR1 and CDR2 (germline): GTSNPN, SVGIG (reference sequence). Trimming stripped 0 bases from V and 4 bases from J, with 12 bases between. CDR3 length: 14 amino acids. The chain's CDR3 is CAWSVIQGRYGYTF. CDR3 coding DNA: TGTGCCTGGAGTGTAATCCAGGGGCGCTATGGCTACACCTTC. Supplemented by reference TRBV30 and TRBJ1-2, the full variable domain reads SQTIHQWPATLVQPVGSPLSLECTVEGTSNPNLYWYRQAAGRGLQLLFYSVGIGQISSEVPQNLSASRPQDRQFILSSKKLLLSDSGFYLCAWSVIQGRYGYTFGSGTRLTVV.

V is TRBV24-1 and J is TRBJ2-5, with a tentative D call TRBD1 (6 bases). This CDR3 has 14 residues. V was pared by 5 bases and J by 5 bases, with 14 bases between. The germline V gene encodes CDR1 KGHDR and CDR2 SFDVKD. CDR3 sequence (DNA): TGTGCCACCAGTGGTCAATCAGGGGAGGAGACCCAGTACTTC. Translation gives CATSGQSGEETQYF.

The rearrangement uses TRBV28 and TRBJ2-5; 7 bases map to TRBD2. This CDR3 region has 16 residues. Germline values: CDR1 MDHEN, CDR2 SYDVKM. Unmatched junction bases numbered 11, after V lost 5 bases and J lost 2 bases. The DNA for the CDR3 is TGTGCCAGCAGTCAAAAGCGGGGAAGTTGGCAAGAGACCCAGTACTTC. It encodes CASSQKRGSWQETQYF.

This clone was recorded once. The chain is built from TRBV28 and TRBJ2-2; D is undetermined. The ends were cut back, 3 bases at V and 0 bases at J, with 14 bases in the middle. CDR1 is MDHEN and CDR2 is SYDVKM in the germline V gene. The CDR3 runs to 17 residues. The CDR3 nucleotides read TGTGCCAGCAGTTTCTTTATGGGCAGAGCGAACACCGGGGAGCTGTTTTTT. Protein sequence: CASSFFMGRANTGELFF.

The V and J genes are TRBV10-3 and TRBJ1-6; 7 bases fit TRBD1. The CDR3 is 13 amino acids. Germline lookup yields CDR1 ENHRY and CDR2 SYGVKD. V was clipped by 9 bases and J by 6 bases; unmatched bases: 5. The CDR3 sequence is CAIRQGPNSPLHF. The DNA of the CDR3 is TGTGCCATTCGACAGGGTCCTAATTCACCCCTCCACTTT.